Given below is one T cell receptor beta chain in context. Its antigen is not known. The trim removed 6 bases at V and 15 bases at J, leaving 6 bases unmatched. CDR1 is MNHEY, CDR2 SVGAGI, per germline. The length of the CDR3 is 11 residues. This sample stems from a study of T cells in Graves' hyperthyroidism and ophthalmopathy. Study findings and constraints: In validation, the model predicted ophthalmopathy. These predictions came a median roughly 6 months before onset.

From RNA transcripts, TCR beta CDR3 regions were amplified. The HTBI primer set drove a first-round RT-PCR of the TCR CDR3. TCRdb used MiXCR to reprocess the multiplex PCR reads, holding one entry per CDR3 protein. The sample comprises hundreds of thousands of distinct CDR3 sequences, around 14% of which are singletons, and roughly 5.5% rests with the top ten. Diagnosis of hyperthyroidism was new in patients aged 18 to 65, and its duration was under 2 months. Fresh peripheral blood, about 10 ml of it, supplied the PBMCs. The TCR comes from a woman younger than 45 with Graves' hyperthyroidism that later progressed to Graves' ophthalmopathy. The sample taken for sequencing was blood. The chain combines TRBV6-5 with TRBJ2-1, with 9 bases identical to TRBD2. The CDR3 here is CASSLAGVAFF. The CDR3 coding sequence is TGTGCCAGCAGCTTAGCGGGAGTTGCGTTCTTC.